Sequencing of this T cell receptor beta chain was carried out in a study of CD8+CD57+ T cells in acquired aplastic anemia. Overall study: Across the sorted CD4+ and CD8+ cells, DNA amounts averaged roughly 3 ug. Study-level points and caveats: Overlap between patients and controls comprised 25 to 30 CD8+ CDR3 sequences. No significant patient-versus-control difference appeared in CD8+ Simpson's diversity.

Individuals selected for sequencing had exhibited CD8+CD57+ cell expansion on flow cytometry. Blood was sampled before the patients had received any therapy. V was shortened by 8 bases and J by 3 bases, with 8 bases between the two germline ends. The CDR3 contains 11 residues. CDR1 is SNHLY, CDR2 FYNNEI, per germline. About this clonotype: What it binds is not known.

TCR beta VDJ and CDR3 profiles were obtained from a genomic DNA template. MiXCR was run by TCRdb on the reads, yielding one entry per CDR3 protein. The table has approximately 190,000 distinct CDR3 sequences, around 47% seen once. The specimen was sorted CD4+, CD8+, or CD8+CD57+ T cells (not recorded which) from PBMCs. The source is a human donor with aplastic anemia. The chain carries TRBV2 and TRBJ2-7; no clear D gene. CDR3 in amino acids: CASRVSYEQYF. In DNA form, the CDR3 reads TGTGCCAGCCGGGTGAGCTACGAGCAGTACTTC.